This T cell receptor beta chain was sequenced for a study of cytomegalovirus exposure and HLA in healthy donors. General study findings and limits: According to a later analysis, most TCR beta chains associated with CMV appeared HLA-restricted.

Germline loops: CDR1 SNHLY, CDR2 FYNNEI. Germline trimming cut 6 bases from V and 1 base from J; bases unmatched to any gene: 8. The CDR3 contains 18 residues. Points on this clone: Its antigen is still unknown.

The primer mix had 60 Vbeta and 13 Jbeta primers. The assay was immunoSEQ multiplex PCR, and TCRdb's table has in-frame clones only and misses some. The table shows 200,000 to 300,000 clones, with about 80% occurring only once. This chain uses TRBV2 with TRBJ2-3, with 15 bases matching TRBD2. The sequenced material came from PBMCs. The origin of this receptor is an older woman in good health and CMV-seropositive. CDR3 nucleotides: TGTGCCAGCAGCGCCTCCGGACTAGCGGGAGGGCGCACAGATACGCAGTATTTT. This translates into CASSASGLAGGRTDTQYF.